The rows below give T cell receptor beta chains drawn from one sample of a study of T cell responses to AZD1222 COVID-19 vaccine. Libraries were prepared by immunoSEQ multiplex PCR; TCRdb keeps only in-frame clonotypes and omits some of them. Of approximately 79,000 clones in the sample, over 80% were seen once. The starting material was peripheral blood, obtained on day 0 of AZD1222 vaccination. The source is an adult in good health. Both conserved end residues are part of each CDR3. The D gene is left open where the match is weak. Only part of the rows carry a size: once, few, many, or a class if the clone is expanded.

D: .; size: .; V: TRBV28; J: TRBJ2-1; length: 13; CDR3: CASSSRGGNEQFF; DNA: TGTGCCAGCAGTTCAAGGGGCGGGAATGAGCAGTTCTTC
D: TRBD1; size: .; V: TRBV5-1; J: TRBJ1-4; length: 18; CDR3: CASSRGDRQPATNEKLFF; DNA: TGCGCCAGCAGCAGGGGGGACAGGCAACCTGCAACTAATGAAAAACTGTTTTTT
D: .; size: .; V: TRBV28; J: TRBJ1-1; length: 14; CDR3: CASSLETGGTEAFF; DNA: TGTGCCAGCAGTTTAGAGACAGGCGGGACTGAAGCTTTCTTT
D: TRBD1; size: .; V: TRBV27; J: TRBJ1-6; length: 17; CDR3: CASSRQGAISYNSPLHF; DNA: TGTGCCAGCAGTAGACAGGGGGCGATCTCCTATAATTCACCCCTCCACTTT
D: TRBD1; size: once; V: TRBV7-2; J: TRBJ1-1; length: 16; CDR3: CASSWTGSLLNTEAFF; DNA: TGTGCCAGCAGCTGGACAGGAAGTTTACTGAACACTGAAGCTTTCTTT
D: .; size: .; V: TRBV5-1; J: TRBJ1-1; length: 13; CDR3: CASSGTANTEAFF; DNA: TGCGCCAGCAGCGGTACAGCGAACACTGAAGCTTTCTTT
D: .; size: few; V: TRBV3-1/TRBV3-2; J: TRBJ1-5; length: 13; CDR3: CASSQGLDQPQHF; DNA: TGTGCCAGCAGCCAAGGGCTCGATCAGCCCCAGCATTTT
D: .; size: .; V: TRBV4-2; J: TRBJ1-4; length: 15; CDR3: CASSQLGLLREKLFF; DNA: TGTGCCAGCAGCCAATTGGGACTACTCCGTGAAAAACTGTTTTTT
D: .; size: .; V: TRBV5-1; J: TRBJ2-3; length: 12; CDR3: CASSFKGDTQYF; DNA: TGCGCCAGCAGCTTTAAGGGAGATACGCAGTATTTT
D: .; size: .; V: TRBV7-9; J: TRBJ2-3; length: 15; CDR3: CASSSQDGGTDTQYF; DNA: TGTGCCAGCAGTTCTCAGGATGGGGGCACAGATACGCAGTATTTT
D: TRBD1; size: .; V: TRBV2; J: TRBJ1-5; length: 14; CDR3: CASSLQGTPQPQHF; DNA: TGTGCCAGCAGTCTACAGGGGACGCCTCAGCCCCAGCATTTT
D: TRBD1; size: .; V: TRBV29-1; J: TRBJ1-2; length: 17; CDR3: CSVAAPGQGAANYGYTF; DNA: TGCAGCGTTGCGGCTCCGGGACAGGGGGCCGCTAACTATGGCTACACCTTC
D: TRBD1; size: .; V: TRBV5-4; J: TRBJ1-3; length: 16; CDR3: CASSNPTGVSGNTIYF; DNA: TGTGCCAGCAGCAATCCGACAGGGGTCTCTGGAAACACCATATATTTT
D: .; size: .; V: TRBV4-1; J: TRBJ2-3; length: 17; CDR3: CASSQEFQGLSTDTQYF; DNA: TGCGCCAGCAGCCAAGAGTTCCAGGGGTTGAGCACAGATACGCAGTATTTT
D: .; size: .; V: TRBV6-2/TRBV6-3; J: TRBJ1-1; length: 13; CDR3: CASSPSMNTEAFF; DNA: TGTGCCAGCAGCCCTTCCATGAACACTGAAGCTTTCTTT
D: .; size: .; V: TRBV6-6; J: TRBJ1-4; length: 11; CDR3: CASTNMDELFF; DNA: TGTGCCAGCACTAACATGGACGAACTGTTTTTT
D: TRBD1; size: .; V: TRBV28; J: TRBJ2-7; length: 13; CDR3: CASRDRGSYEQYF; DNA: TGTGCCAGCAGGGACAGGGGGTCCTACGAGCAGTACTTC
D: .; size: once; V: TRBV19; J: TRBJ1-3; length: 12; CDR3: CASRSSGNTIYF; DNA: TGTGCCAGTAGGAGCTCTGGAAACACCATATATTTT
D: .; size: .; V: TRBV5-1; J: TRBJ1-3; length: 13; CDR3: CASSFDSGNTIYF; DNA: TGCGCCAGCAGCTTTGACAGCGGAAACACCATATATTTT
D: TRBD2; size: .; V: TRBV7-2; J: TRBJ2-3; length: 17; CDR3: CASSLGGLAGIADTQYF; DNA: TGTGCCAGCAGCTTAGGGGGACTAGCGGGAATAGCAGATACGCAGTATTTT
D: TRBD1; size: once; V: TRBV12-3/TRBV12-4; J: TRBJ1-2; length: 13; CDR3: CASSHGQGYGYTF; DNA: TGTGCCAGCAGCCACGGACAGGGCTATGGCTACACCTTC
D: TRBD1; size: .; V: TRBV7-2; J: TRBJ2-7; length: 14; CDR3: CASSSGTGQYEQYF; DNA: TGTGCCAGCAGCTCCGGGACAGGGCAATACGAGCAGTACTTC
D: .; size: .; V: TRBV3-1/TRBV3-2; J: TRBJ2-7; length: 13; CDR3: CASSQGHSYEQYF; DNA: TGTGCCAGCAGCCAAGGTCACTCCTACGAGCAGTACTTC
D: .; size: .; V: TRBV12-5; J: TRBJ1-1; length: 14; CDR3: CASVKEGFRTEAFF; DNA: TGTGCTAGTGTAAAGGAGGGATTTCGTACTGAAGCTTTCTTT
D: TRBD1; size: .; V: TRBV2; J: TRBJ1-2; length: 13; CDR3: CASGAGGADGYTF; DNA: TGTGCCAGCGGGGCAGGGGGCGCGGATGGCTACACCTTC
D: .; size: once; V: TRBV14; J: TRBJ1-1; length: 15; CDR3: CASSQVGGANTEAFF; DNA: TGTGCCAGCAGCCAAGTTGGGGGCGCGAACACTGAAGCTTTCTTT
D: .; size: once; V: TRBV4-2; J: TRBJ2-4; length: 16; CDR3: CASSQDQGPGRNIQYF; DNA: TGTGCCAGCAGCCAAGATCAAGGGCCAGGGCGGAACATTCAGTACTTC
D: .; size: few; V: TRBV2; J: TRBJ2-5; length: 14; CDR3: CASSGAGRQETQYF; DNA: TGTGCCAGCAGTGGGGCAGGCCGACAAGAGACCCAGTACTTC
D: .; size: .; V: TRBV3-1/TRBV3-2; J: TRBJ1-2; length: 12; CDR3: CASSQDGRNYTF; DNA: TGTGCCAGCAGCCAAGATGGGAGAAACTACACCTTC
D: .; size: few; V: TRBV28; J: TRBJ1-1; length: 14; CDR3: CASNIVAGNTEAFF; DNA: TGTGCCAGCAACATCGTCGCAGGGAACACTGAAGCTTTCTTT
D: .; size: .; V: TRBV5-6; J: TRBJ2-2; length: 15; CDR3: CASSWRDTNTGELFF; DNA: TGTGCCAGCAGCTGGCGGGACACGAACACCGGGGAGCTGTTTTTT
D: .; size: .; V: TRBV11-2; J: TRBJ1-2; length: 14; CDR3: CASSQTTKNYGYTF; DNA: TGTGCCAGCAGCCAAACGACCAAAAACTATGGCTACACCTTC
D: .; size: .; V: TRBV3-1/TRBV3-2; J: TRBJ1-5; length: 14; CDR3: CASSPAGGGRPQHF; DNA: TGTGCCAGCAGCCCTGCAGGCGGGGGTCGGCCCCAGCATTTT
D: TRBD1; size: .; V: TRBV27; J: TRBJ1-4; length: 15; CDR3: CASRRGQGGDEKLFF; DNA: TGTGCCAGCAGAAGGGGACAGGGTGGAGATGAAAAACTGTTTTTT
D: TRBD1; size: .; V: TRBV5-5; J: TRBJ2-7; length: 14; CDR3: CASSIPQGVYEQYF; DNA: TGTGCCAGCAGCATACCTCAGGGGGTCTACGAGCAGTACTTC
D: TRBD1; size: .; V: TRBV27; J: TRBJ2-7; length: 15; CDR3: CASSLDRGSSYEQYF; DNA: TGTGCCAGCAGTTTGGACAGGGGGAGCTCCTACGAGCAGTACTTC
D: TRBD2; size: .; V: TRBV4-2; J: TRBJ2-1; length: 16; CDR3: CASSQEGTSALNEQFF; DNA: TGTGCCAGCAGCCAAGAGGGGACTAGCGCCCTAAATGAGCAGTTCTTC
D: TRBD2; size: .; V: TRBV6-2/TRBV6-3; J: TRBJ2-1; length: 16; CDR3: CASSSPLLAGGNEQFF; DNA: TGTGCCAGCAGTTCTCCCCTACTAGCGGGGGGCAATGAGCAGTTCTTC
D: TRBD2; size: .; V: TRBV6-5; J: TRBJ2-2; length: 15; CDR3: CASSYLAGEAGELFF; DNA: TGTGCCAGCAGTTATCTAGCGGGAGAGGCCGGGGAGCTGTTTTTT
D: .; size: .; V: TRBV3-1/TRBV3-2; J: TRBJ2-7; length: 14; CDR3: CASSRWDTRDEQYF; DNA: TGTGCCAGCAGCCGATGGGACACGAGGGACGAGCAGTACTTC
D: .; size: .; V: TRBV7-9; J: TRBJ1-1; length: 14; CDR3: CASSLKGLNTEAFF; DNA: TGTGCCAGCAGCTTGAAGGGGTTGAACACTGAAGCTTTCTTT
D: TRBD1; size: .; V: TRBV6-5; J: TRBJ1-2; length: 15; CDR3: CASSLQGSGTYGYTF; DNA: TGTGCCAGCAGTTTACAGGGGAGTGGGACCTATGGCTACACCTTC
D: .; size: .; V: TRBV5-1; J: TRBJ2-2; length: 14; CDR3: CASIPGPGTGELFF; DNA: TGCGCCAGCATCCCGGGACCCGGCACCGGGGAGCTGTTTTTT
D: .; size: few; V: TRBV28; J: TRBJ1-2; length: 15; CDR3: CASSSRTVRQYGYTF; DNA: TGTGCCAGCAGTTCCCGGACAGTTCGGCAATATGGCTACACCTTC
D: .; size: .; V: TRBV20-1; J: TRBJ1-2; length: 11; CDR3: CSAREGSGYTF; DNA: TGCAGTGCTAGAGAGGGATCCGGCTACACCTTC
D: TRBD1; size: once; V: TRBV25-1; J: TRBJ1-6; length: 16; CDR3: CASGGGQGNYNSPLHF; DNA: TGTGCCAGCGGGGGGGGACAGGGCAACTATAATTCACCCCTCCACTTT